Below are 28 T cell receptor beta chains sequenced from a single sample in a study of shared clonotypes between healthy human individuals. Repertoires were generated with immunoSEQ multiplex PCR, while TCRdb's copy carries only in-frame clones and drops some. The data contain 2 million to 3 million clones, approximately 93% of them singletons. Sequenced sample: naive CD4+ T cells from PBMCs. Specified subset: CD45RA+ positively selected. The receptors come from a man aged 18 to 35 in good health. Some clones in this sample may be carry-over from other donors' samples.

V and J are TRBV19 and TRBJ2-7; 14 nucleotides match TRBD2. Germline CDR1 and CDR2: LNHDA and SQIVND (reference sequence). This CDR3 has 17 residues. V shed 1 base, J shed 5 bases, and the junction held 7 bases outside the gene matches. The CDR3 DNA reads as TGTGCCAGTAGTATAGGTAGGGGACTAGCGGGAGAGGACGAGCAGTACTTC. Protein sequence: CASSIGRGLAGEDEQYF. Together with reference TRBV19 and TRBJ2-7, the CDR3 gives the full variable domain: DGGITQSPKYLFRKEGQNVTLSCEQNLNHDAMYWYRQDPGQGLRLIYYSQIVNDFQKGDIAEGYSVSREKKESFPLTVTSAQKNPTAFYLCASSIGRGLAGEDEQYFGPGTRLTVT.

The J gene is TRBJ1-1, the V gene TRBV5-1, with D hard to call. The CDR3 loop spans 15 amino acids. From germline, CDR1 is SGHRS and CDR2 YFSETQ. With 4 bases removed from V and 0 bases from J, the gap between germline ends came to 13 bases. The CDR3 DNA reads as TGCGCCAGCAGCCGCGGTGAGGCCTTGAACACTGAAGCTTTCTTT. Translation gives CASSRGEALNTEAFF.

This sequence joins TRBV30 and TRBJ1-5; D gene uncertain. The length of the CDR3 is 13 residues. The ends were cut back, 4 bases at V and 1 base at J, with 8 bases in the middle. Germline CDR1 is GTSNPN and CDR2 is SVGIG (reference sequence). This CDR3 reads CAWTLGSNQPQHF. The CDR3 region has the DNA TGTGCCTGGACGCTAGGGAGCAATCAGCCCCAGCATTTT.

This chain connects TRBV4-1 to TRBJ2-2; no firm D call. CDR3 length: 16 residues. Per germline, CDR1 MGHRA and CDR2 YSYEKL. With 0 bases removed from V and 4 bases from J, the gap between germline ends came to 12 bases. CDR3 in DNA: TGCGCCAGCAGCCAAGAAGTGTCTTTTGGCACCGGGGAGCTGTTTTTT. Protein product: CASSQEVSFGTGELFF.

A word on this clone: Other DNA sequences within the sample encode an identical CDR3. This rearrangement joins TRBV7-2 to TRBJ2-1; D might be TRBD2 (6 bases). The CDR3 loop spans 14 amino acids. The ends were cut back, 3 bases at V and 6 bases at J, with 12 bases in the middle. The germline V gene has CDR1 SGHTA and CDR2 FQGNSA. The CDR3 DNA reads TGTGCCAGCAGCTTCACCGGGGGACCCAATGAGCAGTTCTTC. Its protein product is CASSFTGGPNEQFF.

The J gene is TRBJ1-2, the V gene TRBV29-1; D perhaps matches TRBD1 (6 bases). Germline CDR1 and CDR2: SQVTM and ANQGSEA. The V end lost 8 bases, the J end lost 8 bases, and 33 bases lay between the germline ends. The CDR3 totals 17 residues. DNA for the CDR3: TGCAGCATTTCCCGACAGGCCCCGAATGACCCCGCGGGGGGCTACACCTTC. Its translation is CSISRQAPNDPAGGYTF.

The J gene is TRBJ2-1, the V gene TRBV9; 7 bases are shared with TRBD2. The V and J ends lost 0 bases and 9 bases, in that order; junction bases with no gene match: 6. The CDR3 runs to 14 residues. Germline V gene data show CDR1 as SGDLS and CDR2 as YYNGEE. The CDR3 sequence: CASSVVSGQGEQFF. CDR3 DNA: TGTGCCAGCAGCGTAGTTAGCGGGCAAGGTGAGCAGTTCTTC.

In this sample, this clone turned up a few times. V and J are TRBV9 and TRBJ2-3; D ambiguous. Germline CDR1 reads SGDLS; CDR2 reads YYNGEE. This CDR3 is 12 amino acids long. V was pared by 0 bases and J by 6 bases, with 5 bases between. The CDR3 is CASSVDGDTQYF. CDR3 sequence (DNA): TGTGCCAGCAGCGTAGACGGGGATACGCAGTATTTT.

As regards this clone: An end of the junction differs from the germline gene, which may be a read error. This chain connects TRBV5-1 to TRBJ2-6; the D gene is possibly TRBD2 (5 bases). This CDR3 has 14 amino acids. Looked up from germline, CDR1 is SGHRS and CDR2 is YFSETQ. The CDR3 here is CGSGEASGANVLTF. The CDR3 DNA reads TGCGGCAGCGGAGAAGCCTCTGGGGCCAACGTCCTGACTTTC. Supplemented by reference TRBV5-1 and TRBJ2-6, the full variable domain reads KAGVTQTPRYLIKTRGQQVTLSCSPISGHRSVSWYQQTPGQGLQFLFEYFSETQRNKGNFPGRFSGRQFSNSRSEMNVSTLELGDSALYLCGSGEASGANVLTFGAGSRLTVL.

Regarding this clone: Other DNA sequences of this sample code for an identical CDR3. The CDR3 sequence is CASRGTGGNQPQHF. CDR3 bases: TGTGCCAGCAGGGGGACTGGTGGCAATCAGCCCCAGCATTTT. This sequence joins TRBV6-5 and TRBJ1-5, with a tentative D call TRBD1 (5 bases). V lost 6 bases, J lost 2 bases, and 11 bases lay in between. The CDR3 sequence is 14 residues long. Per the germline V gene, CDR1 is MNHEY and CDR2 is SVGAGI.

V usage is TRBV18 and J usage is TRBJ2-1; D might be TRBD1 or TRBD2, each matching 5 bases. CDR1 KGHSH and CDR2 LQKENI come from the germline V gene. The CDR3 has 15 amino acids. Between the trimmed V and J ends, which lost 1 base and 5 bases, there was a span of 12 bases. This CDR3 is CASSPRGFVDNEQFF. CDR3 coding DNA: TGTGCCAGCTCACCACGGGGGTTCGTGGACAATGAGCAGTTCTTC.

The chain combines TRBV6-4 with TRBJ2-3; unclear D gene. The length of the CDR3 is 13 residues. V was clipped by 3 bases and J by 5 bases, with 9 bases between them. Germline V gene data show CDR1 as MRHNA and CDR2 as SNTAGT. The CDR3 sequence is CASSEGFGDTQYF. In DNA form, the CDR3 reads TGTGCCAGCAGTGAGGGGTTTGGAGATACGCAGTATTTT.

Note on this clone: No conserved phenylalanine or tryptophan ends this CDR3, so it is likely a read error. The chain couples TRBV28 to TRBJ1-2; perhaps TRBD1 as D (6 bases). The germline V gene has CDR1 MDHEN and CDR2 SYDVKM. The CDR3 has 14 residues. With 2 bases removed from V and 4 bases from J, the gap between germline ends came to 11 bases. In nucleotides, the CDR3 is TGTGCCAGCAGTTTAGATGGGGGGCCCTATGGCTACACCTCC. It codes for CASSLDGGPYGYTS.

The J gene is TRBJ1-1, the V gene TRBV28; D not resolved. Germline CDR1 is MDHEN and CDR2 is SYDVKM. The CDR3 sequence is 12 residues long. Trimming cost V 5 bases and J 7 bases, with 11 bases left between them. CDR3 coding DNA: TGTGCCAGCAGTGAACGTAGGATTGAAGCTTTCTTT. Its translation is CASSERRIEAFF. The full variable domain, its missing parts supplied by reference TRBV28 and TRBJ1-1, is DVKVTQSSRYLVKRTGEKVFLECVQDMDHENMFWYRQDPGLGLRLIYFSYDVKMKEKGDIPEGYSVSREKKERFSLILESASTNQTSMYLCASSERRIEAFFGQGTRLTVV.

V and J are TRBV2 and TRBJ2-2, with a weak D call TRBD1 (6 bases). Deletions cut 7 bases from V and 6 bases from J, with 12 bases between. This CDR3 region has 13 residues. Germline V gene lookup returns CDR1 SNHLY and CDR2 FYNNEI. The CDR3 protein is CASTRTVAGELFF. The CDR3 nucleotides are TGTGCCAGCACAAGGACAGTCGCCGGGGAGCTGTTTTTT.

The rearrangement joins TRBV7-8 to TRBJ2-7, with TRBD1 matching over 8 bases. The ends lost 2 bases at V and 6 bases at J; junction bases unmatched: 18. Germline lookup yields CDR1 SGHVS and CDR2 FQNEAQ. There are 18 residues in the CDR3. The CDR3: CASSLNVLWTGPLSEQYF. CDR3 DNA sequence: TGTGCCAGCAGCTTAAACGTACTTTGGACAGGGCCCTTAAGCGAGCAGTACTTC. Filled out from reference TRBV7-8 and TRBJ2-7, the complete variable domain reads GAGVSQSPRYKVAKRGQDVALRCDPISGHVSLFWYQQALGQGPEFLTYFQNEAQLDKSGLPSDRFFAERPEGSVSTLKIQRTQQEDSAVYLCASSLNVLWTGPLSEQYFGPGTRLTVT.

V usage is TRBV30 and J usage is TRBJ2-1, with TRBD2 identical over 11 bases. The CDR3 is 15 amino acids. The V gene end was trimmed by 4 bases and the J gene end by 4 bases; junction bases not matched to a gene: 6. Germline CDR1 reads GTSNPN; CDR2 reads SVGIG (reference sequence). The CDR3 nucleotides read TGTGCCTGGAACCTAATAGCGGGAGGGTACAATGAGCAGTTCTTC. Translation: CAWNLIAGGYNEQFF.

The V gene is TRBV28, the J gene TRBJ1-5; a weak D match, TRBD1 (5 bases). The ends were cut back, 3 bases at V and 5 bases at J, with 20 bases in the middle. Germline lookup yields CDR1 MDHEN and CDR2 SYDVKM. The CDR3 totals 17 residues. CDR3 loop: CASSFPSGGRGHQPQHF. The CDR3 DNA sequence: TGTGCCAGCAGTTTCCCCTCAGGAGGGAGGGGCCATCAGCCCCAGCATTTT. The full variable domain, its missing parts supplied by reference TRBV28 and TRBJ1-5, is DVKVTQSSRYLVKRTGEKVFLECVQDMDHENMFWYRQDPGLGLRLIYFSYDVKMKEKGDIPEGYSVSREKKERFSLILESASTNQTSMYLCASSFPSGGRGHQPQHFGDGTRLSIL.

This rearrangement joins TRBV28 to TRBJ1-6; tentatively, D is TRBD1 (5 bases). Trimming took off 5 bases at V and 7 bases at J, with 18 bases between the two ends. This CDR3 has 16 residues. Per germline, CDR1 MDHEN and CDR2 SYDVKM. CDR3 nucleotide sequence: TGTGCCAGCAGTCTTTCTCCCGGGGGAACCAATTCACCCCTCCACTTT. This translates into CASSLSPGGTNSPLHF.

Concerning this clone: At one of its ends the junction is not consistent with the germline gene, which may arise from a read error. Other DNA sequences in this sample translate to the same CDR3. The J gene is TRBJ2-7, the V gene TRBV7-7; no reliable D call. CDR1 is SSHAT and CDR2 is FNYEAQ in the germline V gene (reference sequence). The CDR3 runs 13 residues. CDR3 amino acids: CASSLTETYEQYF. For the CDR3, the DNA is TGTGCCAGCAGCCTAACTGAAACCTATGAGCAGTACTTC. Full variable domain (outside the CDR3, taken from reference TRBV7-7 and TRBJ2-7): GAGVSQSPRYKVTKRGQDVTLRCDPISSHATLYWYQQALGQGPEFLTYFNYEAQPDKSGLPSDRFSAERPEGSISTLTIQRTEQRDSAMYRCASSLTETYEQYFGPGTRLTVT.

This clone was counted once. The CDR3: CASSHATSGVGSYNEQFF. The CDR3 nucleotides read TGTGCCAGCAGCCATGCCACGTCAGGGGTGGGATCCTACAATGAGCAGTTCTTC. V gene TRBV14 combines with J gene TRBJ2-1; a possible D gene is TRBD1 (6 bases). Germline V gene sequence: CDR1 SGHDN, CDR2 FVKESK. The CDR3 is 18 amino acids. V was pared by 3 bases and J by 1 base, with 19 bases between. The full variable domain, rest sourced from reference TRBV14 and TRBJ2-1, is EAGVTQFPSHSVIEKGQTVTLRCDPISGHDNLYWYRRVMGKEIKFLLHFVKESKQDESGMPNNRFLAERTGGTYSTLKVQPAELEDSGVYFCASSHATSGVGSYNEQFFGPGTRLTVL.

A note on this clone: This CDR3 is also generated by other DNA sequences in the sample. This rearrangement joins TRBV5-1 to TRBJ2-3; no firm D call. V lost 0 bases to trimming and J lost 0 bases, with 5 bases between them. Germline CDR1 SGHRS, CDR2 YFSETQ. This CDR3 contains 14 residues. This CDR3 reads CASSLGGSTDTQYF. The CDR3 DNA reads as TGCGCCAGCAGCTTGGGGGGAAGCACAGATACGCAGTATTTT.

This chain joins TRBV28 and TRBJ1-5; 10 bases agree with TRBD1. Per germline, CDR1 MDHEN and CDR2 SYDVKM. After removal of 2 bases from V and 5 bases from J, the junction contained 9 bases not matched to a gene. This CDR3 has 17 residues. The DNA for the CDR3 is TGTGCCAGCAGTTTACGACAGGGGGCTACTATCCATCAGCCCCAGCATTTT. As protein: CASSLRQGATIHQPQHF.

The rearrangement links TRBV2 to TRBJ2-2, with 7 bases lining up with TRBD2. The CDR3 contains 14 residues. Germline CDR1 reads SNHLY; CDR2 reads FYNNEI. V dropped 4 bases and J dropped 6; count of bases not matched to a gene: 5. CDR3 sequence reads: CASSAGGSAGELFF. For the CDR3, the DNA is TGTGCCAGCAGTGCGGGCGGGAGCGCCGGGGAGCTGTTTTTT.

This chain's CDR3 is CASSLQGNGANVLTF. CDR3 coding DNA: TGTGCCAGCAGCCTACAGGGTAATGGGGCCAACGTCCTGACTTTC. V and J are TRBV7-4 and TRBJ2-6; D is perhaps TRBD1 (6 bases). Germline CDR1 SGHVT, CDR2 SQSDAQ. V gave up 5 bases and J gave up 3 bases, with 11 bases separating them. This CDR3 is 15 amino acids long.

This chain connects TRBV9 to TRBJ1-2; D is undetermined. The germline gives CDR1 SGDLS, CDR2 YYNGEE. There are 14 residues in the CDR3. V was cut by 2 bases and J by 4 bases, with 12 bases left in between. The CDR3 DNA reads TGTGCCAGCAGCGTTGATGGGGATGCCTATGGCTACACCTTC. The encoded protein is CASSVDGDAYGYTF.

This clone occurred a few times. The chain is built from TRBV19 and TRBJ1-1; TRBD1 aligns across 7 bases. This CDR3 is built from 13 residues. The V gene end was trimmed by 5 bases and the J gene end by 5 bases; junction bases not matched to a gene: 5. Germline V lookup: CDR1 LNHDA, CDR2 SQIVND (reference sequence). CDR3 in amino acids: CASSPPTGTEAFF. The CDR3 coding sequence is TGTGCCAGTAGTCCTCCGACAGGGACTGAAGCTTTCTTT.

The V call is TRBV7-6, the J call TRBJ1-3; 9 bases map to TRBD1. This CDR3 comprises 17 residues. The J segment lost 4 bases and the V segment lost 2 bases, leaving 9 bases of the junction unmatched. Germline V gives CDR1 SGHVS, CDR2 FNYEAQ. CDR3 region: CASSLTEGQGFGNTIYF. Here the CDR3 DNA reads TGTGCCAGCAGCTTAACCGAGGGACAGGGATTCGGAAACACCATATATTTT.